This TCR beta chain was sequenced in a study of blood T cells in healthy people across ages. J lost 1 base, V lost 1 base, and 8 bases had no gene match. Germline V gives CDR1 DFQATT, CDR2 SNEGSKA (reference sequence). The CDR3 is made up of 17 amino acids. Study results and caveats: A roughly linear age-dependent decrease characterized TCR beta diversity per million T cells.

A J-beta primer mix and a sample-barcoded 5' primer were used in a second PCR of roughly 7 to 12 cycles. TCRdb used MiXCR to reprocess the 5' RACE reads, holding one entry per CDR3 protein. Here the sample spans about 1,400,000 distinct CDR3 sequences, 59% being singletons. A remark on this clonotype: Its matching antigen is unknown.

Extraction yielded at least 6 micrograms of total RNA per sample. This chain links TRBV20-1 with TRBJ2-7, with 12 bases identical to TRBD2. The sequencing sample was made of blood. This sequence originates from a man aged 18 to 30 in good health. The CDR3 sequence is CSARAPRGLAGSYEQYF. The CDR3 DNA is TGCAGTGCTAGAGCTCCCAGGGGACTAGCGGGTTCCTACGAGCAGTACTTC.